This TCR beta chain was recorded in a study of blood T cell repertoires in COVID-19. Participants came from roughly 24 US areas, aged about 18 to 89 years. Cohort 3 donors were reported recovered after two negative PCRs, clearance, or symptom resolution. Germline values: CDR1 MDHEN, CDR2 SYDVKM. The CDR3 loop spans 13 amino acids. V lost 1 base and J 7 bases, leaving 11 bases between the germline ends. Assay used: immunoSEQ multiplex PCR; TCRdb lists only in-frame clones, some missing. The table shows about 240,000 clones, with around nine tenths occurring only once. The TCR comes from a man aged 35-49 years who had recovered from COVID-19. This chain links TRBV28 with TRBJ2-7; D not certain. The specimen sequenced was PBMCs or T cells enriched from blood (not recorded which). The CDR3 coding sequence is TGTGCCAGCAGTTTATTTCCAGTCCAGGAGCAGTACTTC. Protein sequence: CASSLFPVQEQYF.